This T cell receptor (beta chain) was identified during a study of blood T cell repertoires in COVID-19. Study at large: COVID-19 samples collected from the United States, Italy and Spain covered acute and convalescent phases.

The protocol was immunoSEQ multiplex PCR, while the TCRdb copy is restricted to in-frame clones and leaves out a portion. The sample holds about 240,000 clones; about 82% are singletons and the top ten take about 12%. Trimming left V 6 bases short and J 3 bases short, with 12 bases between. In germline, CDR1 is KGHSH, CDR2 LQKENI. This CDR3 is built from 13 residues. The sequenced material came from peripheral blood. The rearrangement links TRBV18 to TRBJ2-7; perhaps TRBD2 as D (5 bases). This receptor was obtained from an elderly man with acute or convalescent COVID-19. CDR3 protein: CASSIGESYEQYF. The DNA for the CDR3 is TGTGCCAGCTCGATTGGGGAGAGCTACGAGCAGTACTTC.